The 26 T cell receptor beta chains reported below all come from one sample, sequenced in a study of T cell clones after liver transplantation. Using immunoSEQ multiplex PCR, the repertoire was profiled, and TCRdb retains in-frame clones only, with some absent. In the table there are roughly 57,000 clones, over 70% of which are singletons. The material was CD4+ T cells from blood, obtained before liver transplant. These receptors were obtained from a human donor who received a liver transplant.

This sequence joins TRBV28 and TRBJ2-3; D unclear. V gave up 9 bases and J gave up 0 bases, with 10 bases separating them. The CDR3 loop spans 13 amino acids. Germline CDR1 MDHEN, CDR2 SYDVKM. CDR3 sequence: CASSSASTDTQYF. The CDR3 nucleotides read TGTGCCAGTTCCAGCGCTAGCACAGATACGCAGTATTTT. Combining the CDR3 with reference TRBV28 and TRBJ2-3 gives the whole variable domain DVKVTQSSRYLVKRTGEKVFLECVQDMDHENMFWYRQDPGLGLRLIYFSYDVKMKEKGDIPEGYSVSREKKERFSLILESASTNQTSMYLCASSSASTDTQYFGPGTRLTVL.

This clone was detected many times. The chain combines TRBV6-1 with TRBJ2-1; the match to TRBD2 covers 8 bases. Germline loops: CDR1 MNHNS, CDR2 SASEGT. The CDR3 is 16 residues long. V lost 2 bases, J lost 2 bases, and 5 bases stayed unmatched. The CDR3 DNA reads TGTGCCAGCAGTGAAAGAGGCGGGGGGACCTACAATGAGCAGTTCTTC. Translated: CASSERGGGTYNEQFF.

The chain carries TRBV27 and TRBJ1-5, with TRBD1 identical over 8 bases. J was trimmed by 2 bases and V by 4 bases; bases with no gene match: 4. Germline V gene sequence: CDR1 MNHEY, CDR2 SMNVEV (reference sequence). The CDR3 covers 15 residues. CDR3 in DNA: TGTGCCAGCAGTTCCGGACAGGGCCGCAATCAGCCCCAGCATTTT. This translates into CASSSGQGRNQPQHF.

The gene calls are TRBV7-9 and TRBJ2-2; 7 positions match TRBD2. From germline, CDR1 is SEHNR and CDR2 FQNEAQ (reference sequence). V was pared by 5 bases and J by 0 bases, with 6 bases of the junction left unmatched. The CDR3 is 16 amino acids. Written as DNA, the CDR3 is TGTGCCAGCAGCCGGAGCGGGACCGCGAACACCGGGGAGCTGTTTTTT. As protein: CASSRSGTANTGELFF.

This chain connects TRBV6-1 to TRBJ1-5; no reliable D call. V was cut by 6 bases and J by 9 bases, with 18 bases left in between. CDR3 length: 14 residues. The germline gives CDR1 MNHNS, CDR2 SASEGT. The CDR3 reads CASSASGSGRPQHF. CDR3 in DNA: TGTGCCAGCAGCGCAAGCGGGTCAGGTCGGCCCCAGCATTTT.

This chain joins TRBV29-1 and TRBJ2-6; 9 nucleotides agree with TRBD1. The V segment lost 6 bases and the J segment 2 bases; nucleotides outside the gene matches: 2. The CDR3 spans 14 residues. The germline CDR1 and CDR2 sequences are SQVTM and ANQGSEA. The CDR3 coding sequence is TGCAGCGTAGGGACAGGGCCTGGGGCCAACGTCCTGACTTTC. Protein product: CSVGTGPGANVLTF.

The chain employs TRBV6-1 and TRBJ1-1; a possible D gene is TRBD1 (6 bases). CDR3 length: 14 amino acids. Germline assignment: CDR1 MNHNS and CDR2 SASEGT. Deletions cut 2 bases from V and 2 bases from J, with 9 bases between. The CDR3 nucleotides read TGTGCCAGCAGTGAAACAGGGTCCAACACTGAAGCTTTCTTT. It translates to CASSETGSNTEAFF.

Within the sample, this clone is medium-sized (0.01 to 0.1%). CDR3 loop: CASSSSYEQYF. In DNA, the CDR3 is TGTGCCAGCAGCTCCTCCTACGAGCAGTACTTC. The chain is built from TRBV28 and TRBJ2-7; unclear D gene. Trimming took 6 bases from V and 0 from J, leaving 3 bases between them. CDR3 size: 11 residues. Germline-derived CDR1 and CDR2 are MDHEN and SYDVKM.

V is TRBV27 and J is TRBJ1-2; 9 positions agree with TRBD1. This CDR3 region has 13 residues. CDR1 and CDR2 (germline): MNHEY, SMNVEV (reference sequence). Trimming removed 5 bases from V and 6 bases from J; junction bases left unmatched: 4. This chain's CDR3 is CASSNRGQNGYTF. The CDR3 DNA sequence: TGTGCCAGCAGTAACAGGGGGCAAAATGGCTACACCTTC.

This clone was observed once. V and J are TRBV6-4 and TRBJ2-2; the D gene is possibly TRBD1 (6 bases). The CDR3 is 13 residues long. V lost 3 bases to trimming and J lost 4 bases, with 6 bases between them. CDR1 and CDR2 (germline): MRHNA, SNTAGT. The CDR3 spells CASSEQGTGELFF. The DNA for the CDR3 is TGTGCCAGCAGTGAACAGGGCACCGGGGAGCTGTTTTTT.

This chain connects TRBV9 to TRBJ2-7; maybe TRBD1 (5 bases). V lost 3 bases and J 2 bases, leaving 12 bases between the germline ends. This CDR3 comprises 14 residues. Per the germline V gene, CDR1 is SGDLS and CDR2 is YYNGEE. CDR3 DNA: TGTGCCAGCAGCGCCAGACAGTTCCCCTACGAGCAGTACTTC. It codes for CASSARQFPYEQYF. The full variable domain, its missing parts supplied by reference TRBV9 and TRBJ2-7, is DSGVTQTPKHLITATGQRVTLRCSPRSGDLSVYWYQQSLDQGLQFLIQYYNGEERAKGNILERFSAQQFPDLHSELNLSSLELGDSALYFCASSARQFPYEQYFGPGTRLTVT.

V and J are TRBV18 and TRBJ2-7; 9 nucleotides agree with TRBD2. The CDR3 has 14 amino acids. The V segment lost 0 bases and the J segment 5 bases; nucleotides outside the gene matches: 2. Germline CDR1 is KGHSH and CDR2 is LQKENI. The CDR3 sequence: CASSPPSGGHEQYF. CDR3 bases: TGTGCCAGCTCACCACCTAGCGGGGGACACGAGCAGTACTTC.

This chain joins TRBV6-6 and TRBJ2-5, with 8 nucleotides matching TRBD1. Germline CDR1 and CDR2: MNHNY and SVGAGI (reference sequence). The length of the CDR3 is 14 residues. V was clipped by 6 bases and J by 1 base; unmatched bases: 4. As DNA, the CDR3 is TGTGCCAGCAGACCCACAGGGGGCCAAGAGACCCAGTACTTC. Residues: CASRPTGGQETQYF.

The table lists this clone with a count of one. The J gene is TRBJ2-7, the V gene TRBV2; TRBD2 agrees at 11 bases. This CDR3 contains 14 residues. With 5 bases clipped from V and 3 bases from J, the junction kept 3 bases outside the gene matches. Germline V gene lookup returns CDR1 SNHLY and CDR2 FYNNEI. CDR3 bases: TGTGCCAGCAGTCCCCTAGCGGGGGGCTACGAGCAGTACTTC. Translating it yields CASSPLAGGYEQYF.

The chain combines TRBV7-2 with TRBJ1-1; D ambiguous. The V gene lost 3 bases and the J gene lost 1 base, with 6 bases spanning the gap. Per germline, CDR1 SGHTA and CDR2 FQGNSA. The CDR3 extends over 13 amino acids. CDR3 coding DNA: TGTGCCAGCAGCTTTACACAGAACACTGAAGCTTTCTTT. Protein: CASSFTQNTEAFF.

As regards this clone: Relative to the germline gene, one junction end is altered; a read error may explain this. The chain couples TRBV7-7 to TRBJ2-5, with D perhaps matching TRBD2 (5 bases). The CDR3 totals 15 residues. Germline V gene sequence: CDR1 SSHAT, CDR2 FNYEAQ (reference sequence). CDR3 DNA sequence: TGTGCTAGCAGCCTAAATAGGTTGGGGAGAGAGACCCAGTACTTC. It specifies CASSLNRLGRETQYF.

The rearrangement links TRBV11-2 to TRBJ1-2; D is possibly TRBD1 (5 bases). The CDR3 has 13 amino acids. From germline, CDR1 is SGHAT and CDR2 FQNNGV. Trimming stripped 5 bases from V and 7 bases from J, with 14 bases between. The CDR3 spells CASSPVRQGGYTF. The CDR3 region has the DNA TGTGCCAGCAGCCCCGTCAGGCAGGGTGGCTACACCTTC.

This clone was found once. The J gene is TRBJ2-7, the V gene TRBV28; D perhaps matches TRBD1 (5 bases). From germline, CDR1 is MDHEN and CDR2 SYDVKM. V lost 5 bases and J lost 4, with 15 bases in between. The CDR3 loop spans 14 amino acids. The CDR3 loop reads CASSQGIREYEQYF. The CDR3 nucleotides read TGTGCCAGCAGTCAGGGAATTAGGGAATACGAGCAGTACTTC.

As DNA, the CDR3 is TGTGCCAGCAAGGGTAGCGGATTCTACGAGCAGTACTTC. It encodes CASKGSGFYEQYF. The chain is built from TRBV6-1 and TRBJ2-7; maybe TRBD2 (6 bases). Trimming shortened V by 7 bases and J by 3 bases, and 13 bases separated the two germline ends. Germline V CDR1 and CDR2: MNHNS, SASEGT. This CDR3 is 13 amino acids long.

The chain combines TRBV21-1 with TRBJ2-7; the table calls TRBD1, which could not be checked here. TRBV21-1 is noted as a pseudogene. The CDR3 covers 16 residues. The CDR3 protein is CASSPARDRGYLEQYF. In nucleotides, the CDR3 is TGTGCCAGCAGCCCCGCTAGAGACAGGGGATACCTAGAGCAGTACTTC.

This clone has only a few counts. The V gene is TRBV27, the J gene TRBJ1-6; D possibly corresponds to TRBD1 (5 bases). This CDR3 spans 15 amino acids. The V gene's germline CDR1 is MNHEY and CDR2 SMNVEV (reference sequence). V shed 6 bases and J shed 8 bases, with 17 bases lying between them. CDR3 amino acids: CASRPTGSTYSPLHF. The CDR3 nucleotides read TGTGCCAGCAGACCAACAGGTTCAACCTATTCACCCCTCCACTTT.

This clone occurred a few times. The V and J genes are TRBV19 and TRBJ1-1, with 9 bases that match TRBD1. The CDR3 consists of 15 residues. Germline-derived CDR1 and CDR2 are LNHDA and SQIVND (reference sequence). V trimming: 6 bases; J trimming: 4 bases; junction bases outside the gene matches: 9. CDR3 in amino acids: CASSSRTGGITEAFF. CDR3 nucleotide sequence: TGTGCCAGTAGCTCCAGAACAGGGGGCATCACTGAAGCTTTCTTT.

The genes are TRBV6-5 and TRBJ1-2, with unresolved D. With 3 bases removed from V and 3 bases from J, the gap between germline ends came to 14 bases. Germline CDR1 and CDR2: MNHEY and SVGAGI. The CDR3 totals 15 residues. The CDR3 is CASSYRHGLDYGYTF. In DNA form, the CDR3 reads TGTGCCAGCAGTTATCGACACGGCCTCGACTATGGCTACACCTTC.

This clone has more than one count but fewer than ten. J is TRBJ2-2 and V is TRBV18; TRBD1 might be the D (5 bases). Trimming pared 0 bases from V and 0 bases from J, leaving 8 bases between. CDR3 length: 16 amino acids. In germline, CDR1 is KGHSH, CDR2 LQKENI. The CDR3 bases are TGTGCCAGCTCACCACCGGTCAGGGCGAACACCGGGGAGCTGTTTTTT. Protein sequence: CASSPPVRANTGELFF.

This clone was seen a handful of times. The CDR3 protein is CASSLSSGGNGYTF. CDR3 sequence (DNA): TGTGCCAGCAGTTTATCCTCAGGGGGCAATGGCTACACCTTC. This chain joins TRBV28 and TRBJ1-2, with 8 bases lining up with TRBD1. Germline assignment: CDR1 MDHEN and CDR2 SYDVKM. This CDR3 comprises 14 residues. The ends lost 1 base at V and 6 bases at J; junction bases unmatched: 4.

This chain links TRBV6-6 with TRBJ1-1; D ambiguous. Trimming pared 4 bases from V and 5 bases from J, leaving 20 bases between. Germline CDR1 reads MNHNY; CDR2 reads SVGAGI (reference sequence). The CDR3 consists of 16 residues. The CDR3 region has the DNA TGTGCCAGCAGTTCGGCGGTCCCTGGGAGGGCTACTGAAGCTTTCTTT. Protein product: CASSSAVPGRATEAFF.